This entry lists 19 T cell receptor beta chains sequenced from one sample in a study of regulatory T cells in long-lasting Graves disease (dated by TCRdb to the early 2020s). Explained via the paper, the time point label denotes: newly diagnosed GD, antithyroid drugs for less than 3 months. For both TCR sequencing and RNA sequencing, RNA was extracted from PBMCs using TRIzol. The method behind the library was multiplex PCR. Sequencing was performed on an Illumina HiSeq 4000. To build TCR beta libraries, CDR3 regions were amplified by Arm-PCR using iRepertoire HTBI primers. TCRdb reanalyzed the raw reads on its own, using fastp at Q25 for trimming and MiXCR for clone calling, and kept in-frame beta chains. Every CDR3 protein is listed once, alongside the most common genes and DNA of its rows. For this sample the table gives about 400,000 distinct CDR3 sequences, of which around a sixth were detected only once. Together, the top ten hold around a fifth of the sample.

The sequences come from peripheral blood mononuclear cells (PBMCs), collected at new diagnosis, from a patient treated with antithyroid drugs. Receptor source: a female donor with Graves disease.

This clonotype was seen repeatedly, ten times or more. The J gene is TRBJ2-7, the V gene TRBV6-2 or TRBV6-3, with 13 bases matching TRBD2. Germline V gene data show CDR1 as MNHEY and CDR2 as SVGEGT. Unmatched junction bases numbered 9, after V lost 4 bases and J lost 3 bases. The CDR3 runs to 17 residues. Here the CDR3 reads CASSSTGTSGEDYEQYF. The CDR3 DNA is TGTGCCAGCAGTTCTACCGGGACTAGCGGGGAGGACTACGAGCAGTACTTC.

CDR3 sequence: CSPSSNYGYTF. DNA for the CDR3: TGCAGTCCCTCGTCCAACTATGGCTACACCTTC. The rearrangement links TRBV20-1 to TRBJ1-2; D is unresolved. The CDR3 totals 11 residues. With 8 bases removed from V and 2 bases from J, the gap between germline ends came to 9 bases. CDR1 is DFQATT, CDR2 SNEGSKA, per germline (reference sequence).

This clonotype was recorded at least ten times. The CDR3 region is CASSSLPDRVEGYTF. The CDR3 coding sequence is TGTGCCAGCAGTTCGCTGCCGGACAGGGTTGAGGGCTACACCTTC. The chain is built from TRBV28 and TRBJ1-2; 8 bases fit TRBD1. CDR1 and CDR2 from the germline V gene are MDHEN and SYDVKM. The CDR3 length is 15 residues. The V and J ends lost 4 bases and 8 bases, in that order; junction bases with no gene match: 12.

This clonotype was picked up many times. The CDR3 DNA reads TGTGCCATCAGTGAAGCGACGGGGAATACGCTCTCTGGAAACACCATATATTTT. Protein: CAISEATGNTLSGNTIYF. The chain is built from TRBV10-3 and TRBJ1-3; unclear D gene. This CDR3 contains 18 residues. In germline, CDR1 is ENHRY, CDR2 SYGVKD. V was cut by 3 bases and J by 0 bases, with 18 bases left in between.

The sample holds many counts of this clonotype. CDR3: CASSRHGQGAGYGQFF. Here the CDR3 DNA reads TGTGCCAGCAGCCGCCACGGACAGGGGGCGGGATACGGGCAGTTCTTC. The chain recombines TRBV13 with TRBJ2-1, with 11 bases lining up with TRBD1. The length of the CDR3 is 16 residues. With 5 bases clipped from V and 12 bases from J, the junction kept 15 bases outside the gene matches. Germline CDR1 PRHDT, CDR2 FYEKMQ (reference sequence). The whole variable domain, remainder taken from reference TRBV13 and TRBJ2-1, is AAGVIQSPRHLIKEKRETATLKCYPIPRHDTVYWYQQGPGQDPQFLISFYEKMQSDKGSIPDRFSAQQFSDYHSELNMSSLELGDSALYFCASSRHGQGAGYGQFFGPGTRLTVL.

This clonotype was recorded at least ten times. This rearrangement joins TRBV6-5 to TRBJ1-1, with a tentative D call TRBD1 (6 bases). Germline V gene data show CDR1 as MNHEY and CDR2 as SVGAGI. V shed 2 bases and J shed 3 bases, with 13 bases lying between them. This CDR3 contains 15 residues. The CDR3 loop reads CASSYNRGGDTEAFF. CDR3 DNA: TGTGCCAGCAGTTACAATCGAGGGGGAGACACTGAAGCTTTCTTT.

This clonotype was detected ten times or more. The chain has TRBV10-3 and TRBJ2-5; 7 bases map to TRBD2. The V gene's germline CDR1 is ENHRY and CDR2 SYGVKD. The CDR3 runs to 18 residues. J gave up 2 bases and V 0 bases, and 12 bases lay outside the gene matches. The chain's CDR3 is CAISESSLAASSQETQYF. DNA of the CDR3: TGTGCCATCAGTGAGTCGAGCCTAGCGGCGTCTTCGCAAGAGACCCAGTACTTC.

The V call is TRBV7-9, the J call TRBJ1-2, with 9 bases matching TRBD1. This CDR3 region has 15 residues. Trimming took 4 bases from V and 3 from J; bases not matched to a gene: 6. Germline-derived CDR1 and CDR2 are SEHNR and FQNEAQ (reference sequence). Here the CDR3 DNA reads TGTGCCAGCAGCTCACAGGGGGCGCGAGACTATGGCTACACCTTC. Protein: CASSSQGARDYGYTF.

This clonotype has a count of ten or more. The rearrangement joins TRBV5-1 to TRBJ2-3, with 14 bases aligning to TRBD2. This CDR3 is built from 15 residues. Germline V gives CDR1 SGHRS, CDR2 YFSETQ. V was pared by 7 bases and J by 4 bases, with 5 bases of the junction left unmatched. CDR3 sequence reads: CASGTSGSISDTQYF. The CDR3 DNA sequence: TGCGCCAGCGGGACTAGCGGGAGTATATCAGATACGCAGTATTTT.

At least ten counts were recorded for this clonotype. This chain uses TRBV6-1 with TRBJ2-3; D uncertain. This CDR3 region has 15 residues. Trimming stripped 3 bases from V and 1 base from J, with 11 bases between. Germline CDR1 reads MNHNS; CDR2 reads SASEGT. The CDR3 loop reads CASSDRAGGTDTQYF. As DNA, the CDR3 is TGTGCCAGCAGTGATCGTGCAGGTGGCACAGATACGCAGTATTTT.

CDR3 amino acids: CASSWGQVRTGELFF. The CDR3 DNA sequence: TGTGCCAGCAGCTGGGGACAGGTTAGGACCGGGGAGCTGTTTTTT. The chain combines TRBV5-4 with TRBJ2-2, with 8 bases identical to TRBD1. CDR1 is SGHNT and CDR2 is YYREEE in the germline V gene (reference sequence). Trimming removed 3 bases from V and 5 bases from J; junction bases left unmatched: 6. The CDR3 is 15 amino acids.

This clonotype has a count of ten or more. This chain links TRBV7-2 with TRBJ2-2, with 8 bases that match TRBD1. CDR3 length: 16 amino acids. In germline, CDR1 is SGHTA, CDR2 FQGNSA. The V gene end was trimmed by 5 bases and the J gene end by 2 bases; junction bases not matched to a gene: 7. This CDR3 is CASSRDRRENTGELFF. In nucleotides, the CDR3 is TGTGCCAGCAGCCGGGACAGGCGGGAAAACACCGGGGAGCTGTTTTTT.

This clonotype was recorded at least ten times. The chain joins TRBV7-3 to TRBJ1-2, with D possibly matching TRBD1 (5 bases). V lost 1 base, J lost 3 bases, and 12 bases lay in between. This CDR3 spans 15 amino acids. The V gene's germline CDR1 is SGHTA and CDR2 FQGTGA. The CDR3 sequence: CASSLNAGMDYGYTF. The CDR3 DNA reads TGTGCCAGCAGCTTAAACGCAGGGATGGACTATGGCTACACCTTC.

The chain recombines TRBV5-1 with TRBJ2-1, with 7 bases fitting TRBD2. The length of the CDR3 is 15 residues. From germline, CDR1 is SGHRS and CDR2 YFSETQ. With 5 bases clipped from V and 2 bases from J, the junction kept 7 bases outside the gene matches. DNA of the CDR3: TGCGCCAGCAGGGATACTAGCGCGACCTACAATGAGCAGTTCTTC. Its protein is CASRDTSATYNEQFF.

CDR3 DNA: TGTGCCAGCAGCTTAGTACTCGGCTCCTACAATGAGCAGTTCTTC. Amino acids: CASSLVLGSYNEQFF. The V and J genes are TRBV7-8 and TRBJ2-3, with D unclear. Near its end, the DNA agrees better with TRBJ2-1, so the J call may be wrong. The CDR3 sequence is 15 residues long. CDR1 and CDR2 from the germline V gene are SGHVS and FQNEAQ.

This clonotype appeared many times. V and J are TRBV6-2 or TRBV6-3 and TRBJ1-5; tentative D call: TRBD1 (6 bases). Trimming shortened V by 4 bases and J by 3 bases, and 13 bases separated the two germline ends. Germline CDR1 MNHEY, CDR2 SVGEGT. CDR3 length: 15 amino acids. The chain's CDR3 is CASSSLGGANQPQHF. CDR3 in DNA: TGTGCCAGCAGTTCCCTCGGGGGGGCCAATCAGCCCCAGCATTTT.

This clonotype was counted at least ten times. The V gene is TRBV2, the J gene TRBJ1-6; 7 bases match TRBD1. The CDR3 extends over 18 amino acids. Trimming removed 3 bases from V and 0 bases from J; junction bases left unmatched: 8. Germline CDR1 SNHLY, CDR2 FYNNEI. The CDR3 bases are TGTGCCAGCAGTGATTGGACAGGCAGGAGCTCCTATAATTCACCCCTCCACTTT. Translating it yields CASSDWTGRSSYNSPLHF.

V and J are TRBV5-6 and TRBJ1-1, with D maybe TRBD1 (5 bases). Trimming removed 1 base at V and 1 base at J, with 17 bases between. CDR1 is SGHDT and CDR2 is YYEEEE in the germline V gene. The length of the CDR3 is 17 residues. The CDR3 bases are TGTGCCAGCAGCTTGTTGGGCGGGGCCGGAAGGAACACTGAAGCTTTCTTT. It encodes CASSLLGGAGRNTEAFF.

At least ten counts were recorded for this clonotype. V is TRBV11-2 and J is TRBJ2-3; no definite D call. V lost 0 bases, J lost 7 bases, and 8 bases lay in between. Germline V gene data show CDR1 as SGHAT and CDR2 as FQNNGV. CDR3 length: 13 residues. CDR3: CASSLDLPHTQYF. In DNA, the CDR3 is TGTGCCAGCAGCTTAGATCTCCCGCATACGCAGTATTTT.